The 23 T cell receptor beta chains listed next were all sequenced from one sample in a study of blood T cell repertoires in COVID-19. TCRdb keeps only in-frame clones here, not all; method: immunoSEQ multiplex PCR. Of 85,000 to 130,000 clones in the sample, around four fifths were seen once. The sequenced material came from peripheral blood. These receptors were obtained from a man aged 55-75 years with acute or convalescent COVID-19.

This clone has just a few counts. J is TRBJ1-5 and V is TRBV20-1, with 11 bases matching TRBD1. The V gene end was trimmed by 3 bases and the J gene end by 4 bases; junction bases not matched to a gene: 8. The germline gives CDR1 DFQATT, CDR2 SNEGSKA (reference sequence). This CDR3 contains 16 residues. CDR3 coding DNA: TGCAGTGCTAGTACACCGGGACAGGGGGTAAATCAGCCCCAGCATTTT. Protein sequence: CSASTPGQGVNQPQHF.

The CDR3 loop reads CASSPAGDYGYTF. The CDR3 DNA reads as TGTGCCAGCAGCCCCGCCGGAGACTATGGCTACACCTTC. The chain couples TRBV7-9 to TRBJ1-2, with no clear D. Trimming took off 5 bases at V and 3 bases at J, with 10 bases between the two ends. Germline V CDR1 and CDR2: SEHNR, FQNEAQ (reference sequence). The CDR3 extends over 13 amino acids.

This chain joins TRBV12-3 or TRBV12-4 and TRBJ2-5, with TRBD1 matching 8 bases. This CDR3 is 13 amino acids long. The ends lost 3 bases at V and 5 bases at J; junction bases unmatched: 2. The DNA for the CDR3 is TGTGCCAGCAGTTTCAGGGGGCCGGAGACCCAGTACTTC. Translating it yields CASSFRGPETQYF.

The chain couples TRBV4-2 to TRBJ2-7, with TRBD2 matching over 10 bases. The J segment lost 6 bases and the V segment lost 2 bases, leaving 7 bases of the junction unmatched. In germline, CDR1 is LGHNA, CDR2 YNFKEQ. The CDR3 totals 15 residues. For the CDR3, the DNA is TGTGCCAGCAGCCAAATAGAGCGGGAGGGCCCCGAGCAGTACTTC. Its translation is CASSQIEREGPEQYF.

The rearrangement links TRBV4-1 to TRBJ1-2, with D hard to call. Germline V CDR1 and CDR2: MGHRA, YSYEKL. The CDR3 has 15 amino acids. Trimming pared 1 base from V and 7 bases from J, leaving 16 bases between. The CDR3 DNA sequence: TGCGCCAGCAGCCAAGTAGGAGGGAGATCCCTTGGCTACACCTTC. Encoded protein: CASSQVGGRSLGYTF.

The chain combines TRBV2 with TRBJ1-6, with 7 bases matching TRBD1. The CDR3 is 15 amino acids. J gave up 10 bases and V 7 bases, and 13 bases lay outside the gene matches. The germline V gene has CDR1 SNHLY and CDR2 FYNNEI. The CDR3 sequence: CASTWKGAAGSPLHF. The CDR3 bases are TGTGCCAGCACCTGGAAGGGGGCTGCGGGCTCACCCCTCCACTTT.

V gene TRBV7-3 combines with J gene TRBJ2-7, with TRBD2 matching 7 bases. With 3 bases clipped from V and 6 bases from J, the junction kept 11 bases outside the gene matches. The V gene's germline CDR1 is SGHTA and CDR2 FQGTGA. The CDR3 is 15 residues long. The CDR3 DNA sequence: TGTGCCAGCAGCTTGTTGGGAGGGCCCCTCTCCGAGCAGTACTTC. Translated, it gives CASSLLGGPLSEQYF.

The chain uses TRBV6-1 and TRBJ2-7; 7 bases match TRBD1. The CDR3 totals 15 residues. CDR1 is MNHNS, CDR2 SASEGT, per germline. Trimming removed 3 bases from V and 2 bases from J; junction bases left unmatched: 7. The CDR3 nucleotides read TGTGCCAGCAGTGATGGACAGGCCGTAGCCTACGAGCAGTACTTC. It codes for CASSDGQAVAYEQYF.

The chain couples TRBV4-1 to TRBJ1-1; tentatively, D is TRBD1 (6 bases). Germline lookup yields CDR1 MGHRA and CDR2 YSYEKL. V shed 0 bases and J shed 8 bases, with 10 bases lying between them. This CDR3 has 13 amino acids. The CDR3 region is CASSQDGDREAFF. The DNA of the CDR3 is TGCGCCAGCAGCCAAGATGGCGACAGGGAAGCTTTCTTT.

V gene TRBV14 combines with J gene TRBJ2-3, with D maybe TRBD1 (6 bases). The CDR3 sequence is 15 residues long. Germline V gives CDR1 SGHDN, CDR2 FVKESK. V lost 4 bases and J lost 4, with 15 bases in between. The CDR3 nucleotides read TGTGCCAGCAGCCTCTCGGGCTACAGGGCAGATACGCAGTATTTT. The encoded protein is CASSLSGYRADTQYF. The whole variable domain, filled in from reference TRBV14 and TRBJ2-3, reads EAGVTQFPSHSVIEKGQTVTLRCDPISGHDNLYWYRRVMGKEIKFLLHFVKESKQDESGMPNNRFLAERTGGTYSTLKVQPAELEDSGVYFCASSLSGYRADTQYFGPGTRLTVL.

This chain joins TRBV6-5 and TRBJ1-6; TRBD1 matches at 10 bases. This CDR3 comprises 13 residues. With 9 bases clipped from V and 9 bases from J, the junction kept 5 bases outside the gene matches. The V gene's germline CDR1 is MNHEY and CDR2 SVGAGI. The DNA for the CDR3 is TGTGCCAGTGCCGGGACAGGGGTTTCACCCCTCCACTTT. It translates to CASAGTGVSPLHF.

A single count supports this clone. This rearrangement joins TRBV25-1 to TRBJ1-4; tentatively, D is TRBD1 (5 bases). This CDR3 is 17 amino acids long. Trimming stripped 5 bases from V and 0 bases from J, with 16 bases between. Germline CDR1 MGHDK, CDR2 SYGVNS. The CDR3 DNA sequence: TGTGCCAGCAGTATCTCTTCGGGCAGGGCAACTAATGAAAAACTGTTTTTT. It is translated as CASSISSGRATNEKLFF.

This chain uses TRBV6-5 with TRBJ1-5; 7 positions match TRBD1. CDR1 is MNHEY and CDR2 is SVGAGI in the germline V gene. The CDR3 extends over 14 amino acids. The V segment lost 5 bases and the J segment 3 bases; nucleotides outside the gene matches: 4. CDR3 residues: CASSPDRNNQPQHF. For the CDR3, the DNA is TGTGCCAGCAGTCCGGACAGGAACAATCAGCCCCAGCATTTT.

The chain joins TRBV5-1 to TRBJ2-3; 7 nucleotides agree with TRBD2. The CDR3 totals 15 residues. Germline V lookup: CDR1 SGHRS, CDR2 YFSETQ. V shed 6 bases, J shed 4 bases, and the junction held 11 bases outside the gene matches. The CDR3 region is CASTYGGGRPDTQYF. The CDR3 region has the DNA TGCGCCAGCACCTATGGGGGGGGTAGGCCAGATACGCAGTATTTT. The full variable domain, completed using reference TRBV5-1 and TRBJ2-3, is KAGVTQTPRYLIKTRGQQVTLSCSPISGHRSVSWYQQTPGQGLQFLFEYFSETQRNKGNFPGRFSGRQFSNSRSEMNVSTLELGDSALYLCASTYGGGRPDTQYFGPGTRLTVL.

The chain combines TRBV7-3 with TRBJ1-1; 11 bases agree with TRBD1. The CDR3 is 14 residues long. Germline-derived CDR1 and CDR2 are SGHTA and FQGTGA. V trimming: 5 bases; J trimming: 5 bases; junction bases outside the gene matches: 4. CDR3 in amino acids: CASSRGTGGTEAFF. CDR3 coding DNA: TGTGCCAGCAGCAGAGGGACAGGGGGAACTGAAGCTTTCTTT.

The chain is built from TRBV3-1 (or the pseudogene TRBV3-2) and TRBJ1-2; D uncertain. Germline CDR1 and CDR2: LGHDT and YNNKEL (reference sequence). The CDR3 consists of 17 residues. Between the trimmed V and J ends, which lost 0 bases and 5 bases, there was a span of 19 bases. The CDR3 nucleotides are TGTGCCAGCAGCCAAGATCGAGGCAAGACTTCTAGATATGGCTACACCTTC. Protein: CASSQDRGKTSRYGYTF.

This rearrangement joins TRBV3-1 (or the pseudogene TRBV3-2) to TRBJ1-1; D not certain. Trimming shortened V by 0 bases and J by 2 bases, and 13 bases separated the two germline ends. CDR1 LGHDT and CDR2 YNNKEL come from the germline V gene (reference sequence). The CDR3 loop spans 16 amino acids. The CDR3 DNA reads TGTGCCAGCAGCCAAGATCTTAGCAGTTCAAACACTGAAGCTTTCTTT. It encodes CASSQDLSSSNTEAFF.

This clone was detected once. This chain connects TRBV12-5 to TRBJ1-1; a weak D match, TRBD1 (5 bases). Trimming stripped 5 bases from V and 4 bases from J, with 17 bases between. CDR1 LGHNT and CDR2 FRNRAP come from the germline V gene. This CDR3 is 15 amino acids long. The CDR3, as DNA: TGTGCTAGTGGTACCAACCCCGCGACAGTCACTGAAGCTTTCTTT. Protein sequence: CASGTNPATVTEAFF.

This chain connects TRBV7-9 to TRBJ2-1, with 9 bases matching TRBD1. V gave up 8 bases and J gave up 5 bases; unmatched junction bases: 10. The CDR3 has 15 residues. Per germline, CDR1 SEHNR and CDR2 FQNEAQ (reference sequence). CDR3 in DNA: TGTGCCAGCTTTCTAGGTACAGGGGGCCACAATGAGCAGTTCTTC. It encodes CASFLGTGGHNEQFF.

This chain joins TRBV6-5 and TRBJ1-1; 8 bases agree with TRBD1. V shed 10 bases and J 2 bases; nucleotides not matched to a gene: 3. The CDR3 length is 12 residues. From germline, CDR1 is MNHEY and CDR2 SVGAGI. CDR3 nucleotides: TGTGCCACCGACAGGGGCAACACTGAAGCTTTCTTT. It yields the protein CATDRGNTEAFF.

As for this clone: A junction boundary mismatches the germline segment, possibly from a read error. The chain recombines TRBV7-7 with TRBJ2-5, with D perhaps being TRBD1 or TRBD2 (5 bases each). Germline V gene lookup returns CDR1 SSHAT and CDR2 FNYEAQ (reference sequence). This CDR3 contains 15 residues. The CDR3 is CASSLGTGSSETQYF. CDR3 in DNA: TGTGCTAGCAGCTTAGGGACGGGGAGCAGTGAGACCCAGTACTTC.

This chain uses TRBV4-2 with TRBJ1-4, with 12 bases matching TRBD1. With V trimmed by 5 bases and J by 0 bases, 7 bases remained unmatched. Germline V gives CDR1 LGHNA, CDR2 YNFKEQ. The CDR3 sequence is 18 residues long. The CDR3 DNA is TGTGCCAGCAGCGATGGGACAGGGGGCGGTGCAACTAATGAAAAACTGTTTTTT. It specifies CASSDGTGGGATNEKLFF.

This clone came up once. V usage is TRBV7-2 and J usage is TRBJ2-7; TRBD2 matches 8 bases. The CDR3 sequence is 17 residues long. V lost 4 bases and J lost 3; bases outside the gene matches: 14. Per the germline V gene, CDR1 is SGHTA and CDR2 is FQGNSA. The CDR3 coding sequence is TGTGCCAGCAGCTCCGGGGGGGCACAGGGAGAGGTCTACGAGCAGTACTTC. Translating gives CASSSGGAQGEVYEQYF.